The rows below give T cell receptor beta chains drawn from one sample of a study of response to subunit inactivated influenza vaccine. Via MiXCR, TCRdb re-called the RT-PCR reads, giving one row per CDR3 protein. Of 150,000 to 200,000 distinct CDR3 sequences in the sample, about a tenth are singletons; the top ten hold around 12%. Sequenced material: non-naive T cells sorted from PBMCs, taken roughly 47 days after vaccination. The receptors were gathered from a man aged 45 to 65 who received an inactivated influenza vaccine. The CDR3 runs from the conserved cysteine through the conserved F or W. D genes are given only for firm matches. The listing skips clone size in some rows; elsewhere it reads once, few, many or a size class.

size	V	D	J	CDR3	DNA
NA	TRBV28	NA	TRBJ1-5	CASSSGNNQPQHF	TGTGCCAGCAGTTCCGGGAACAATCAGCCCCAGCATTTT
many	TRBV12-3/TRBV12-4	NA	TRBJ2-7	CASSLEAGPSYEQYF	TGTGCCAGCAGTTTAGAAGCAGGGCCCTCCTACGAGCAGTACTTC
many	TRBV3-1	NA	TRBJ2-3	CASAAGSVTDTQYF	TGTGCCAGCGCGGCGGGTAGCGTCACAGATACGCAGTATTTT
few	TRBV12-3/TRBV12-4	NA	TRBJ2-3	CASSSGPYTQYF	TGTGCCAGCAGTTCGGGACCTTATACGCAGTATTTT
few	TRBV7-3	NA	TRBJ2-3	CASSFGGSTDTQYF	TGTGCCAGCAGCTTCGGGGGATCCACAGATACGCAGTATTTT
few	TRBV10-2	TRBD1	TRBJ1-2	CASGQGNYGYTF	TGCGCCAGCGGACAGGGTAACTATGGCTACACCTTC
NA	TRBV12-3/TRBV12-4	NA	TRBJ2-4	CASSFFDKNIQYF	TGTGCCAGCAGTTTTTTTGACAAAAACATTCAGTACTTC
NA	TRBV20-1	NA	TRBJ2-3	CSATWGGRTDTQYF	TGCAGTGCTACTTGGGGGGGGCGCACAGATACGCAGTATTTT
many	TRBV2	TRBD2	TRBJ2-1	CASSRGLAGVNEQFF	TGTGCCAGCAGTCGTGGACTAGCGGGAGTCAATGAGCAGTTCTTC
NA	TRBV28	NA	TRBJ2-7	CASISRGNKYF	TGTGCCAGCATCTCGCGAGGGAATAAGTACTTC
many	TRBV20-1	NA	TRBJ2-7	CSARQDYEQYF	TGCAGTGCCCGACAGGACTACGAGCAGTACTTC
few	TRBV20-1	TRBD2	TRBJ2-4	CSASWLAGEAKNIQYF	TGCAGTGCTAGTTGGCTAGCGGGAGAAGCCAAAAACATTCAGTACTTC
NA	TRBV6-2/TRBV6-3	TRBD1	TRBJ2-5	CASSYFRTGLGTQYF	TGTGCCAGCAGTTACTTTAGGACAGGCCTTGGGACCCAGTACTTC
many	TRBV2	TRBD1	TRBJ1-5	CASQGQAGQPQHF	TGTGCCAGCCAAGGACAGGCTGGTCAGCCCCAGCATTTT
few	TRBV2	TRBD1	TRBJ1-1	CASTWDREGAFF	TGTGCCAGCACCTGGGACAGGGAAGGGGCTTTCTTT
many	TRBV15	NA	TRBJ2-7	CATSRDKRTYEQYF	TGTGCCACCAGCAGAGATAAGCGAACCTACGAGCAGTACTTC
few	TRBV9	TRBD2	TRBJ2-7	CASSVEAGGPVYEQYF	TGTGCCAGCAGCGTAGAAGCGGGAGGGCCTGTCTACGAGCAGTACTTC
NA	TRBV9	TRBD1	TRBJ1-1	CASSVVSDRVGAFF	TGTGCCAGCAGCGTAGTTTCGGACAGGGTCGGTGCTTTCTTT
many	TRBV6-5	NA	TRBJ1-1	CASSYTADNTEAFF	TGTGCCAGCAGTTACACGGCAGATAACACTGAAGCTTTCTTT
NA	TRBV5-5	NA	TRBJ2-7	CASSPGISEQSF	TGTGCCAGCAGTCCCGGGATATCCGAGCAGTCCTTC
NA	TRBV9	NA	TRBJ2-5	CASSVGPTGQETQYF	TGTGCCAGCAGCGTGGGACCGACTGGCCAAGAGACCCAGTACTTC
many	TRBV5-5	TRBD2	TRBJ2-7	CASSLETSGGLTQYF	TGTGCCAGCAGCTTGGAGACTAGCGGGGGGCTCACTCAGTACTTC
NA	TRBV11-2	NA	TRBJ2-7	CASSSRDGYEQYF	TGTGCCAGCAGCTCCCGGGACGGATACGAGCAGTACTTC
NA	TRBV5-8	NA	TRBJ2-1	CASSSGVLWGNEQFF	TGTGCCAGCAGTTCGGGGGTGTTGTGGGGCAATGAGCAGTTCTTC
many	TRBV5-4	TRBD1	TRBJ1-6	CASSLRPQGTVLYNSPLHF	TGTGCCAGCAGCTTGCGCCCCCAGGGGACAGTCCTTTATAATTCACCCCTCCACTTT
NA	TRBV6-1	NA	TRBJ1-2	CASTISGAYGGYTF	TGTGCCAGCACCATCTCCGGGGCATATGGGGGCTACACCTTC
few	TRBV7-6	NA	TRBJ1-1	CASKGYGPNTEAFF	TGTGCCAGCAAAGGGTACGGTCCCAACACTGAAGCTTTCTTT
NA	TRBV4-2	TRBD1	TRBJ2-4	CASSQGGTGGKNIQYF	TGTGCCAGCAGCCAAGGCGGGACAGGGGGCAAAAACATTCAGTACTTC
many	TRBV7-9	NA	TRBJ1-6	CASSLRLSSNSPLHF	TGTGCCAGCAGCTTAAGGCTCAGTTCTAATTCACCCCTCCACTTT
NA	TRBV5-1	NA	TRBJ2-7	CASSWGDRSYEQYF	TGCGCCAGCAGCTGGGGGGACCGCTCCTACGAGCAGTACTTC
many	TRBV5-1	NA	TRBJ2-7	CASSLDRSRVEQYF	TGCGCCAGCAGCTTGGATCGGTCTAGGGTCGAGCAGTACTTC
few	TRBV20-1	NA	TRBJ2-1	CSARDTGSLYNEQFF	TGCAGTGCTAGAGACACAGGGAGCCTATACAATGAGCAGTTCTTC
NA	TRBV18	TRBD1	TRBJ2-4	CASSPRQGIDIQYF	TGTGCCAGCTCACCACGACAGGGGATTGACATTCAGTACTTC
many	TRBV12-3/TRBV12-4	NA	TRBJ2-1	CASSGGWGRSYNEQFF	TGTGCCAGCAGTGGCGGCTGGGGGCGATCCTACAATGAGCAGTTCTTC
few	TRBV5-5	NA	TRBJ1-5	CASSTGLYGGNQPQHF	TGTGCCAGCAGCACCGGACTTTATGGTGGCAATCAGCCCCAGCATTTT
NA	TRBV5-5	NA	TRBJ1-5	CASSRDSYSNQPQHF	TGTGCCAGCAGCCGTGACAGTTATAGCAATCAGCCCCAGCATTTT
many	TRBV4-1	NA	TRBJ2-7	CASSHFLGTGHYEQYF	TGCGCCAGCAGCCATTTCCTCGGAACAGGGCACTACGAGCAGTACTTC
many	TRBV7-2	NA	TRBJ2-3	CASSSKSTDTQYF	TGTGCCAGCAGCTCCAAAAGCACAGATACGCAGTATTTT
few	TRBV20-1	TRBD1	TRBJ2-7	CSTTGGVYEQYF	TGCAGTACGACAGGGGGCGTATACGAGCAGTACTTC
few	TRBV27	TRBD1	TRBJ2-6	CASGKQGGDSGANVLTF	TGTGCCAGCGGGAAACAGGGGGGTGACTCTGGGGCCAACGTCCTGACTTTC
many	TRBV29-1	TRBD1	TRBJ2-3	CSVDYRGDTQYF	TGCAGCGTTGATTACAGGGGAGATACGCAGTATTTT
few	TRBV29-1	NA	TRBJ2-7	CSVTSGYEQYF	TGCAGCGTTACCAGCGGGTACGAGCAGTACTTC
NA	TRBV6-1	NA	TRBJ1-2	CASSQEDQHGVYGYTF	TGTGCCAGCAGTCAAGAGGACCAACATGGGGTCTATGGCTACACCTTC
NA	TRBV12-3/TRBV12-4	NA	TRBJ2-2	CASSLPALMAGELFF	TGTGCCAGCAGTTTGCCGGCCTTGATGGCCGGGGAGCTGTTTTTT
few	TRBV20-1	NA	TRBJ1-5	CSANSGNQPQHF	TGCAGTGCCAACAGTGGAAATCAGCCCCAGCATTTT
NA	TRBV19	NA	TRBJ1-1	CASRKGGPMNTEAFF	TGTGCCAGTAGAAAAGGGGGGCCCATGAACACTGAAGCTTTCTTT
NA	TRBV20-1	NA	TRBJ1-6	CSASKGGVSYNSPLHF	TGCAGTGCTAGTAAGGGGGGGGTGTCCTATAATTCACCCCTCCACTTT
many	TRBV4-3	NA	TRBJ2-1	CASSQRVTGGGNEQFF	TGCGCCAGCAGCCAACGCGTTACAGGGGGGGGCAATGAGCAGTTCTTC
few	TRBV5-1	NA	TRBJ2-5	CASSSTTAGETQYF	TGCGCCAGCAGCTCGACGACAGCGGGTGAGACCCAGTACTTC
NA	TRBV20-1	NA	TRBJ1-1	CSARGGGRNTEAFF	TGCAGTGCTAGAGGGGGCGGGAGGAACACTGAAGCTTTCTTT
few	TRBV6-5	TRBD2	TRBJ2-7	CASSYNPASGSYEQYF	TGTGCCAGCAGTTACAACCCTGCTAGCGGGAGCTACGAGCAGTACTTC
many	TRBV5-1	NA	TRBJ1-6	CASSLGGGSPLHF	TGCGCCAGCAGCTTGGGTGGAGGGTCACCCCTCCACTTT
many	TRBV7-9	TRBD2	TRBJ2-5	CASSLLAGEGQETQYF	TGTGCCAGCAGCTTATTAGCGGGAGAGGGCCAAGAGACCCAGTACTTC
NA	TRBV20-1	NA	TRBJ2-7	CSARDLEREYEQYF	TGCAGTGCTAGAGATCTGGAGAGGGAGTACGAGCAGTACTTC
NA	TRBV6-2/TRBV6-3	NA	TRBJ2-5	CASSLFSGTETQYF	TGTGCCAGCAGCTTGTTCTCGGGTACAGAGACCCAGTACTTC
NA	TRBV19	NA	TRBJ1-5	CASKTVLSNQPQHF	TGTGCCAGTAAGACAGTACTTAGCAATCAGCCCCAGCATTTT
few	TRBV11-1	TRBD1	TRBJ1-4	CASSSRDRRGRANEKLFF	TGTGCCAGCAGCTCCCGGGACAGGAGGGGTCGGGCTAATGAAAAACTGTTTTTT
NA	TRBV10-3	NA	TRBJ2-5	CAIRRAAQETQYF	TGTGCCATCAGGAGGGCGGCCCAAGAGACCCAGTACTTC
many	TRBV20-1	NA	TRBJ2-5	CSGRQETQYF	TGCAGTGGACGGCAAGAGACCCAGTACTTC